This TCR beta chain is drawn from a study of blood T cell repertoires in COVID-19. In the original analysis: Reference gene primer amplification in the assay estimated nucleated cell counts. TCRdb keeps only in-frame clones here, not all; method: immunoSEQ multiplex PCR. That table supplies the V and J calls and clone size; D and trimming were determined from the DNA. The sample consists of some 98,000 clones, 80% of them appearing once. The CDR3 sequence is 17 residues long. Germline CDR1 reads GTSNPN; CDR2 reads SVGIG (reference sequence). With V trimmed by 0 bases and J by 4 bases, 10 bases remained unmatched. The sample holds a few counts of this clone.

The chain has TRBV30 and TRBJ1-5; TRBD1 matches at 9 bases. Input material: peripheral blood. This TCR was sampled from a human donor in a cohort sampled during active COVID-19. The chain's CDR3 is CAWSVRGYGQGNQPQHF. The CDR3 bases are TGTGCCTGGAGTGTAAGGGGATATGGACAGGGGAATCAGCCCCAGCATTTT.